These 19 T cell receptor beta chains came from one sample sequenced in a study of T cell responses to AZD1222 COVID-19 vaccine. Some clones are missing from TCRdb's copy, which holds only in-frame ones; the method was immunoSEQ multiplex PCR. The repertoire has 150,000 to 200,000 clones, about nine tenths of them found once; the top ten carry roughly 6%. The source was peripheral blood, collected 28 days after the second AZD1222 dose. Receptor source: an adult who received the AZD1222 COVID-19 vaccine.

This clone occurred once. This chain uses TRBV7-9 with TRBJ1-2; D is unclear. CDR1 and CDR2 (germline): SEHNR, FQNEAQ (reference sequence). Trimming removed 6 bases from V and 4 bases from J, with 9 bases in between. The CDR3 sequence is 12 residues long. This CDR3 reads CASSQEGYGYTF. CDR3 sequence (DNA): TGTGCCAGCAGTCAGGAGGGCTATGGCTACACCTTC.

This chain connects TRBV19 to TRBJ2-2; TRBD2 might be the D (5 bases). Per the germline V gene, CDR1 is LNHDA and CDR2 is SQIVND (reference sequence). Trimming left V 2 bases short and J 6 bases short, with 10 bases between. The CDR3 covers 14 residues. Here the CDR3 DNA reads TGTGCCAGTAGTATAAGAGGGAGTCCCGGGGAGCTGTTTTTT. This sequence encodes CASSIRGSPGELFF.

The chain is built from TRBV27 and TRBJ2-3; D is possibly TRBD2 (5 bases). Trimming shortened V by 6 bases and J by 0 bases, and 7 bases separated the two germline ends. The CDR3 spans 13 residues. CDR1 is MNHEY, CDR2 SMNVEV, per germline (reference sequence). The CDR3 region has the DNA TGTGCCAGCAGGAGGACTAGCACAGATACGCAGTATTTT. This encodes CASRRTSTDTQYF.

CDR3 in amino acids: CASSQDWGASGSQETQYF. The CDR3 bases are TGCGCCAGCAGCCAAGATTGGGGGGCTAGCGGGAGCCAAGAGACCCAGTACTTC. This chain links TRBV4-1 with TRBJ2-5, with 10 positions matching TRBD2. This CDR3 is built from 18 residues. Germline CDR1 and CDR2: MGHRA and YSYEKL. Germline trimming cut 0 bases from V and 1 base from J; bases unmatched to any gene: 8.

V gene TRBV7-2 combines with J gene TRBJ1-5; tentatively, D is TRBD1 (6 bases). The V end was cut by 5 bases, the J end by 7 bases, with 15 bases between. The CDR3 length is 14 residues. In germline, CDR1 is SGHTA, CDR2 FQGNSA. CDR3 nucleotides: TGTGCCAGCAGCCGTACAGGGCTTCGGCAGCCCCAGCATTTT. Residues: CASSRTGLRQPQHF.

The gene calls are TRBV28 and TRBJ2-3, with unresolved D. CDR3 length equals 12 residues. The V and J ends lost 4 bases and 4 bases respectively, with 6 bases between them. Looked up from germline, CDR1 is MDHEN and CDR2 is SYDVKM. DNA of the CDR3: TGTGCCAGCAGTTACCGCCCAGATACGCAGTATTTT. Protein product: CASSYRPDTQYF.

This clone turned up a few times. In DNA form, the CDR3 reads TGTGCCAGCAGTGGGGACAACTCCTACGAGCAGTACTTC. This gives the protein CASSGDNSYEQYF. This chain joins TRBV28 and TRBJ2-7; TRBD1 might be the D (6 bases). The CDR3 spans 13 residues. In germline, CDR1 is MDHEN, CDR2 SYDVKM. V was pared by 5 bases and J by 0 bases, with 8 bases between.

The gene calls are TRBV6-6 and TRBJ1-6, with D possibly being TRBD1 (5 bases). Germline lookup yields CDR1 MNHNY and CDR2 SVGAGI (reference sequence). CDR3 size: 15 residues. Trimming removed 3 bases from V and 10 bases from J, with 16 bases in between. This CDR3 is CASSYEGARGSPLHF. CDR3 sequence (DNA): TGTGCCAGCAGTTATGAAGGGGCCCGCGGCTCACCCCTCCACTTT.

The gene calls are TRBV24-1 and TRBJ2-1, with 11 bases that match TRBD1. From germline, CDR1 is KGHDR and CDR2 SFDVKD. Losses at the gene ends were 5 bases for V and 8 bases for J; bases not matched to a gene: 13. This CDR3 spans 17 amino acids. CDR3 protein: CATSVRIRGQGEDEQFF. The CDR3 nucleotides read TGTGCCACCAGTGTACGAATTAGGGGACAGGGGGAGGATGAGCAGTTCTTC.

The chain uses TRBV18 and TRBJ1-1; possibly TRBD1 for D (6 bases). The CDR3 loop spans 15 amino acids. CDR1 is KGHSH, CDR2 LQKENI, per germline. V was pared by 3 bases and J by 1 base, with 12 bases between. In nucleotides, the CDR3 is TGTGCCAGCTCACCGGGTGGGGGGCCGAACACTGAAGCTTTCTTT. Its translation: CASSPGGGPNTEAFF.

The chain recombines TRBV12-3 or TRBV12-4 with TRBJ1-5; no clear D gene. This CDR3 is built from 12 residues. V was clipped by 7 bases and J by 4 bases, with 8 bases between them. The CDR3 nucleotides are TGTGCCAGCAAGTCAAGAAATCAGCCCCAGCATTTT. Protein: CASKSRNQPQHF.

V and J are TRBV5-8 and TRBJ1-1; the D is unclear. Germline CDR1 SGHTS, CDR2 YDEGEE. The ends were cut back, 0 bases at V and 4 bases at J, with 4 bases in the middle. The CDR3 length is 12 residues. CDR3 nucleotide sequence: TGTGCCAGCAGCTTGGTTTTCACTGAAGCTTTCTTT. This sequence encodes CASSLVFTEAFF.

The gene calls are TRBV24-1 and TRBJ2-1, with D possibly matching TRBD2 (5 bases). Trimming removed 2 bases from V and 7 bases from J, with 14 bases in between. The CDR3 has 15 residues. Germline values: CDR1 KGHDR, CDR2 SFDVKD. CDR3 loop: CATSDSRTSGNEQFF. The CDR3 DNA sequence: TGTGCCACCAGTGATTCCCGAACATCGGGGAATGAGCAGTTCTTC.

The chain recombines TRBV28 with TRBJ2-6; no clear D. V was clipped by 8 bases and J by 0 bases, with 5 bases between them. This CDR3 comprises 13 residues. CDR1 is MDHEN and CDR2 is SYDVKM in the germline V gene. CDR3 in amino acids: CASGSSGANVLTF. The DNA for the CDR3 is TGTGCCAGCGGCTCCTCTGGGGCCAACGTCCTGACTTTC.

Here the CDR3 reads CASSIDTGEIADTQYF. The CDR3 region has the DNA TGTGCCAGTAGTATAGATACAGGCGAAATAGCGGATACGCAGTATTTT. The chain uses TRBV19 and TRBJ2-3, with D perhaps matching TRBD1 or TRBD2 (5 bases each). The germline CDR1 and CDR2 sequences are LNHDA and SQIVND (reference sequence). Trimming left V 0 bases short and J 6 bases short, with 16 bases between. There are 16 residues in the CDR3.

V gene TRBV12-3 or TRBV12-4 combines with J gene TRBJ1-2, with TRBD1 identical over 7 bases. This CDR3 has 13 amino acids. The V segment lost 5 bases and the J segment 5 bases; nucleotides outside the gene matches: 5. The CDR3 DNA is TGTGCCAGCAGTCCAGGGGGGGGGTATGGCTACACCTTC. Translation gives CASSPGGGYGYTF.

This clone has a single count. V gene TRBV9 combines with J gene TRBJ2-1; 12 bases line up with TRBD2. Germline V gene data show CDR1 as SGDLS and CDR2 as YYNGEE. The CDR3 is 16 amino acids. Trimming cost V 3 bases and J 6 bases; bases outside gene matches: 7. CDR3 amino acids: CASSALTSGRLNEQFF. CDR3 sequence (DNA): TGTGCCAGCAGCGCCCTTACTAGCGGGAGGCTCAATGAGCAGTTCTTC. The variable domain in full, completed from reference TRBV9 and TRBJ2-1, reads DSGVTQTPKHLITATGQRVTLRCSPRSGDLSVYWYQQSLDQGLQFLIQYYNGEERAKGNILERFSAQQFPDLHSELNLSSLELGDSALYFCASSALTSGRLNEQFFGPGTRLTVL.

The V call is TRBV6-2 or TRBV6-3, the J call TRBJ2-7; tentative D call: TRBD1 (7 bases). Germline assignment: CDR1 MNHEY and CDR2 SVGEGT. This CDR3 spans 15 amino acids. Trimming shortened V by 0 bases and J by 4 bases, and 13 bases separated the two germline ends. The CDR3 here is CASSYSAGGWYEQYF. CDR3 bases: TGTGCCAGCAGTTACTCGGCAGGGGGGTGGTACGAGCAGTACTTC.

The chain recombines TRBV7-3 with TRBJ2-7; 9 nucleotides match TRBD1. With V trimmed by 2 bases and J by 3 bases, 5 bases remained unmatched. The CDR3 is 15 amino acids. Germline V gene sequence: CDR1 SGHTA, CDR2 FQGTGA. In DNA, the CDR3 is TGTGCCAGCAGCTTAGCCGGGACAGGGATCTACGAGCAGTACTTC. This sequence encodes CASSLAGTGIYEQYF.